A selection of T cell receptor beta chains follows, all from one sample in a study of CD8+ T cells in alopecia areata. Profiled with immunoSEQ multiplex PCR; TCRdb holds only in-frame clones, not every one. The data show about 270,000 clones, roughly 60% seen once. Sequencing used CD4+ T cells sorted from blood, obtained at approximately week 52, from a patient treated with tofacitinib. The receptor source for this set is a human donor with alopecia areata. Each CDR3 is given with its conserved first and last residue. The D gene is left open where the match is weak. Clone size is shown for a subset of rows, as once, few, many or a class of expanded clone.

v_call	d_call	clone_size	j_call	cdr3_nt	cdr3_aa
TRBV5-1	-	few	TRBJ1-1	TGCGCCAGCAGCTGGGGGTCTCCGACGGAGAACACTGAAGCTTTCTTT	CASSWGSPTENTEAFF
TRBV5-1	TRBD1	many	TRBJ2-1	TGCGCCAGCACCCGGGACAGGGGGCTCAATGAGCAGTTCTTC	CASTRDRGLNEQFF
TRBV2	-	-	TRBJ1-2	TGTGCCAGCAGCCCTAGCCTGTTCTATGGCTACACCTTC	CASSPSLFYGYTF
TRBV29-1	-	-	TRBJ1-2	TGCAGCGAGCATCGATTGGGGGACTATGGCTACACCTTC	CSEHRLGDYGYTF
TRBV25-1	TRBD1	few	TRBJ2-3	TGTGCCAGCAGCCAGGGGGCGTCAGATACGCAGTATTTT	CASSQGASDTQYF
TRBV6-1	TRBD1	-	TRBJ2-5	TGTGCCAGCAGCCTTGACAGGGTTGGGGAGACCCAGTACTTC	CASSLDRVGETQYF
TRBV29-1	-	-	TRBJ1-1	TGCAGCGTAGGGACTGCGAACACTGAAGCTTTCTTT	CSVGTANTEAFF
TRBV21-1	-	many	TRBJ1-5	TGTGCCAGCAGCAATGGCCCAAAAAGACGGCCCTATAGCAATCAGCCCCAGCATTTT	CASSNGPKRRPYSNQPQHF
TRBV4-1	TRBD2	-	TRBJ2-5	TGCGCCAGCAGCCCCGGGACTAGCTGGGGTCAAGAGACCCAGTACTTC	CASSPGTSWGQETQYF
TRBV5-1	-	-	TRBJ2-2	TGCGCCAGCAGCTTGGCCGGGTCCCCGAACACCGGGGAGCTGTTTTTT	CASSLAGSPNTGELFF
TRBV7-2	-	-	TRBJ1-5	TGTGCCAGCAGCCCCTTTGAAGGGGCCCAGCATTTT	CASSPFEGAQHF
TRBV9	TRBD2	-	TRBJ2-7	TGTGCCAGCAGCGTAGCGGGAGGGGGCTACGAGCAGTACTTC	CASSVAGGGYEQYF
TRBV5-1	TRBD2	-	TRBJ2-5	TGCGCCAGCAGCCCGGGACTAGCTTGGGAGACCCAGTACTTC	CASSPGLAWETQYF
TRBV20-1	-	few	TRBJ2-2	TGCAGTGCTAGAGGCACCGGGGAGCTGTTTTTT	CSARGTGELFF
TRBV7-2	-	once	TRBJ1-5	TGTGCCAGCAGCCTAAAGGGCGGACGGCAGCCCCAGCATTTT	CASSLKGGRQPQHF
TRBV27	-	-	TRBJ1-2	TGTGCCAGCAGTCCCCTGAACGGGTATGGCTACACCTTC	CASSPLNGYGYTF
TRBV11-2	-	once	TRBJ2-7	TGTGCCAGCAGCTTTATGCTGGGGCTTTACGAGCAGTACTTC	CASSFMLGLYEQYF
TRBV4-3	-	few	TRBJ1-5	TGCGCCAGCAGCCATAAAGAGGGTCAGCCCCAGCATTTT	CASSHKEGQPQHF
TRBV29-1	-	-	TRBJ2-5	TGCAGCGTTCTTGCCGACAGGTTGGCTCACGGGACCCAGTACTTC	CSVLADRLAHGTQYF
TRBV6-5	-	-	TRBJ2-7	TGTGCCAGCAGTAGAGCGGCAAACTACGAGCAGTACTTC	CASSRAANYEQYF
TRBV11-1	-	few	TRBJ1-1	TGTGCCAGCAGCTTAGAGGCTAACACTGAAGCTTTCTTT	CASSLEANTEAFF
TRBV13	-	-	TRBJ1-4	TGTGCCAGCAGTCAACTGACAGGAAAACTGTTTTTT	CASSQLTGKLFF
TRBV5-4	TRBD1	-	TRBJ2-3	TGTGCCAGCAGCCGGGACAGGGGGACAGATACGCAGTATTTT	CASSRDRGTDTQYF
TRBV29-1	-	-	TRBJ2-1	TGCAGCGTTGGGAGGGGGGGCTCCTACAATGAGCAGTTCTTC	CSVGRGGSYNEQFF
TRBV5-1	-	-	TRBJ2-7	TGCGCCAGCAGGGCCGAGGGCTACGAGCAGTACTTC	CASRAEGYEQYF
TRBV11-1	TRBD1	-	TRBJ2-1	TGTGCCAGCAGCGCACAGGGGGATGAGCAGTTCTTC	CASSAQGDEQFF
TRBV5-4	-	-	TRBJ2-6	TGTGCCAGCAGCCCGGATTCCGGGCTGACCTCTGGGGCCAACGTCCTGACTTTC	CASSPDSGLTSGANVLTF
TRBV7-3	-	-	TRBJ2-2	TGTGCCAGCAGCTTCCAGGGAGGAGACACCGGGGAGCTGTTTTTT	CASSFQGGDTGELFF
TRBV29-1	-	-	TRBJ2-7	TGCAGCGTTGGGGCCAACGAGCAGTACTTC	CSVGANEQYF
TRBV7-6	-	-	TRBJ2-7	TGTGCCAGCAGCTTAGTTGGCGGGTACGAGCAGTACTTC	CASSLVGGYEQYF
TRBV2	-	-	TRBJ2-5	TGTGCCAGCAGCAAAGAGACCCAGTACTTC	CASSKETQYF
TRBV5-6	-	-	TRBJ1-6	TGTGCCAGCAGCCTTGAACGCAGGGAAAATTCACCCCTCCACTTT	CASSLERRENSPLHF
TRBV29-1	TRBD2	-	TRBJ2-2	TGCAGCGTCCTAACCCCTCTAGCGGGGGGGCACACCGGGGAGCTGTTTTTT	CSVLTPLAGGHTGELFF
TRBV5-1	-	once	TRBJ2-5	TGCGCCAGCAGCTTCCGCGGCGAATTAGAAGAGACCCAGTACTTC	CASSFRGELEETQYF
TRBV29-1	TRBD1	-	TRBJ1-1	TGCAGCGTTGCTACAACAGGGGGAACTGAAGCTTTCTTT	CSVATTGGTEAFF
TRBV30	-	few	TRBJ1-6	TGTGCCTGGAGTGTATTTGGGGTACCACCCCTCCACTTT	CAWSVFGVPPLHF
TRBV29-1	-	-	TRBJ2-7	TGCAGCGTTGGTCCAGGAACCTACGAGCAGTACTTC	CSVGPGTYEQYF
TRBV15	TRBD1	-	TRBJ1-6	TGTGCCACCAGCGGTGGACAGGGTGATAATTCACCCCTCCACTTT	CATSGGQGDNSPLHF
TRBV5-4	-	-	TRBJ2-5	TGTGCCAGCAGCTTGGGCCGGGAGCAAGAGACCCAGTACTTC	CASSLGREQETQYF
TRBV29-1	-	-	TRBJ1-2	TGCAGCGTTGGGCAGAATAACTATGGCTACACCTTC	CSVGQNNYGYTF
TRBV5-1	TRBD1	-	TRBJ1-6	TGCGCCAGCAGGCTGGACAGGGGGAATTCACCCCTCCACTTT	CASRLDRGNSPLHF
TRBV29-1	-	-	TRBJ1-1	TGCAGCGGGACGGGAGGCCTGAACACTGAAGCTTTCTTT	CSGTGGLNTEAFF
TRBV11-3	TRBD2	-	TRBJ2-3	TGTGCCAGCAGCTTAGGACTAGCGGGAGGGGATACGCAGTATTTT	CASSLGLAGGDTQYF